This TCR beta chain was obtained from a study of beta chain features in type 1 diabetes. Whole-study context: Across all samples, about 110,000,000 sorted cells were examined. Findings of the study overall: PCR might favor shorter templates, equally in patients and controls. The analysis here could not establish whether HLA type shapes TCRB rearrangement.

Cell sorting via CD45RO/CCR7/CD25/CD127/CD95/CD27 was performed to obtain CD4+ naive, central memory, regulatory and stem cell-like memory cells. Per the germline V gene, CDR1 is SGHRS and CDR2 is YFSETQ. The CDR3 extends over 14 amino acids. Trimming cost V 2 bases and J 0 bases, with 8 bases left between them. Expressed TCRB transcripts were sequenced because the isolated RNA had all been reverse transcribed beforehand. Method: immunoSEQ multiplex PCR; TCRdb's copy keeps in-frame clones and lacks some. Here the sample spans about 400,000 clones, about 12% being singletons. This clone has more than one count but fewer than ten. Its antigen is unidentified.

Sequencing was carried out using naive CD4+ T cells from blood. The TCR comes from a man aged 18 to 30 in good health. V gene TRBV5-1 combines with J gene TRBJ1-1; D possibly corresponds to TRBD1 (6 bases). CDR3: CASSLGGLNTEAFF. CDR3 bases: TGCGCCAGCAGCTTAGGGGGACTGAACACTGAAGCTTTCTTT.